This T cell receptor (beta chain) was captured in a study of CD8 T cells in Susac syndrome. At the level of the study: When blood was drawn, the patients with Susac syndrome were therapy-naive, on corticosteroids, or on intravenous immunoglobulin alone.

The germline gives CDR1 SEHNR, CDR2 FQNEAQ (reference sequence). The CDR3 loop spans 15 amino acids. V was clipped by 11 bases and J by 0 bases, with 17 bases between them. Reverse transcription of about 0.5 to 1 ug RNA used random hexamers. An immunoSEQ multiplex PCR amplified TCR beta CDR3 over 54 Vbeta and 13 Jbeta. TCRdb used MiXCR to reprocess the immunoSEQ multiplex PCR reads, holding one entry per CDR3 protein. The sample lists under 95,000 distinct CDR3 sequences; over 90% were seen once. Study conclusions and caveats: Clonal expansion of Susac CD8+ cells peaked in TEMRA cells, and it also peaked in active patients.

On this clonotype: The antigen remains unidentified.

This sequence originates from a human donor with Susac syndrome. Source material: CD8+ T cells from PBMCs. The J gene is TRBJ2-1, the V gene TRBV7-9, with a tentative D call TRBD2 (6 bases). CDR3 amino acids: CAFPTGATSYNEQFF. The CDR3 DNA reads TGTGCCTTCCCTACGGGAGCCACCTCCTACAATGAGCAGTTCTTC.